This T cell receptor (beta chain) was profiled in a study of blood T cells in healthy people across ages. This clonotype was seen more than once but under ten times. Its antigen remains unknown. CDR1 is LGHDT, CDR2 YNNKEL, per germline (reference sequence). V shed 8 bases and J 7 bases; nucleotides not matched to a gene: 10. The CDR3 contains 14 residues. Findings of the study overall: The fall in TCR beta diversity per million T cells was roughly linear with age. Because donor CMV status was unknown, expanded clonotype changes were possibly confounded.

Researchers report isolating at least 6 million PBMCs per sample. Alongside a J-beta primer mix, a sample-barcoded 5' primer served in a second PCR lasting roughly 7 to 12 cycles. Each CDR3 protein gets one entry after TCRdb re-called the 5' RACE reads with MiXCR. The sample includes around 1.1 million distinct CDR3 sequences, about two fifths of them seen just once. The chain combines TRBV3-1 with TRBJ1-4; TRBD1 agrees at 7 bases. The sequence was obtained from a man between 18 and 29 years old in good health. The sample comprised blood. The CDR3 protein is CASSKKGGGEKLFF. In nucleotides, the CDR3 is TGTGCCAGCTCGAAGAAAGGGGGCGGTGAAAAACTGTTTTTT.